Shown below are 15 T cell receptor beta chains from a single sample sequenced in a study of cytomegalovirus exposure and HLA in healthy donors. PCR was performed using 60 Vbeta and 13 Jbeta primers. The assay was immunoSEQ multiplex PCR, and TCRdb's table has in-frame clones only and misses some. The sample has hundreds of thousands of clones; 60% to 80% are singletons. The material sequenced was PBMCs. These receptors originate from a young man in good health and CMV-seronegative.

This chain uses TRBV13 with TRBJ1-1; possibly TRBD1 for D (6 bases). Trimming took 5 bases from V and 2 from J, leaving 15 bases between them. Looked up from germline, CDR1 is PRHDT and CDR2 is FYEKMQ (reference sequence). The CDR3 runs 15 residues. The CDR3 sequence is CASSLRQDTNTEAFF. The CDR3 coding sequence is TGTGCCAGCAGCCTACGACAGGACACTAACACTGAAGCTTTCTTT. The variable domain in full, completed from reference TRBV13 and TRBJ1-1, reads AAGVIQSPRHLIKEKRETATLKCYPIPRHDTVYWYQQGPGQDPQFLISFYEKMQSDKGSIPDRFSAQQFSDYHSELNMSSLELGDSALYFCASSLRQDTNTEAFFGQGTRLTVV.

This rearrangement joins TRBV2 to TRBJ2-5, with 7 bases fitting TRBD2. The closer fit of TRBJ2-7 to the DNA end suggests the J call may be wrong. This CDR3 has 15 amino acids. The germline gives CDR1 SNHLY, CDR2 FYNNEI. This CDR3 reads CASRHLSGMSYEQYF. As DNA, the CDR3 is TGTGCCAGCAGACACTTGAGCGGGATGTCCTACGAGCAGTACTTC.

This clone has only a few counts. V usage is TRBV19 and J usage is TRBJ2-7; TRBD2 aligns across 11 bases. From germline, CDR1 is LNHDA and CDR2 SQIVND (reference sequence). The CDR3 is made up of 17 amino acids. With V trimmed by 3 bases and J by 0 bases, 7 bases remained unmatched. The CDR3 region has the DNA TGTGCCAGTAGTATTTGGGGACTAGCGGACCTCTCCTACGAGCAGTACTTC. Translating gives CASSIWGLADLSYEQYF.

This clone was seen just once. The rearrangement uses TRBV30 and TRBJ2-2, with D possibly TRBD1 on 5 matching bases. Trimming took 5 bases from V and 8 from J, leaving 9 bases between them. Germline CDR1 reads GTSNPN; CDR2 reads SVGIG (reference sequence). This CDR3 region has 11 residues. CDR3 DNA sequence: TGTGCCTGGTCGCAGGGAGGGGAGCTGTTTTTT. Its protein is CAWSQGGELFF. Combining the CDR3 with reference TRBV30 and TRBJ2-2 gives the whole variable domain SQTIHQWPATLVQPVGSPLSLECTVEGTSNPNLYWYRQAAGRGLQLLFYSVGIGQISSEVPQNLSASRPQDRQFILSSKKLLLSDSGFYLCAWSQGGELFFGEGSRLTVL.

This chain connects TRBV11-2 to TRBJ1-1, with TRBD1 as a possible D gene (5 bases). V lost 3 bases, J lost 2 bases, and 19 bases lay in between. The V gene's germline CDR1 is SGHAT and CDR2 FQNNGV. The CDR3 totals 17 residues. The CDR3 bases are TGTGCCAGCAGCTTGAAAGGGGTCGCCAATATAAACACTGAAGCTTTCTTT. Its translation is CASSLKGVANINTEAFF.

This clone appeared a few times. The chain's CDR3 is CASSYSGTGVFTEAFF. CDR3 sequence (DNA): TGTGCCAGCAGTTACTCCGGGACAGGGGTTTTCACTGAAGCTTTCTTT. J is TRBJ1-1 and V is TRBV6-5; TRBD1 matches 10 bases. The germline V gene has CDR1 MNHEY and CDR2 SVGAGI. The J segment lost 4 bases and the V segment lost 0 bases, leaving 5 bases of the junction unmatched. This CDR3 is built from 16 residues.

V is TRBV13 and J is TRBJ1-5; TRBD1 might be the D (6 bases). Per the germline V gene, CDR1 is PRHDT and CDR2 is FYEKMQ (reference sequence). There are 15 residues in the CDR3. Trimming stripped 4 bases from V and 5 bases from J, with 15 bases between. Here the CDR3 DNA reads TGTGCCAGCAGCTCGAACAGGGATACCTATCAGCCCCAGCATTTT. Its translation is CASSSNRDTYQPQHF.

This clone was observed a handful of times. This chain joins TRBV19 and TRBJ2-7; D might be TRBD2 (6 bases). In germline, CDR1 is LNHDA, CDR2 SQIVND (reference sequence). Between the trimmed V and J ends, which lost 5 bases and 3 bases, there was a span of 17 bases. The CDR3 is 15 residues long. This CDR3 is CASSLLDGSFYEQYF. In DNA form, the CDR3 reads TGTGCCAGTAGTCTCCTTGACGGGAGTTTCTACGAGCAGTACTTC. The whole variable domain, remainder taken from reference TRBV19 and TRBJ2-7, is DGGITQSPKYLFRKEGQNVTLSCEQNLNHDAMYWYRQDPGQGLRLIYYSQIVNDFQKGDIAEGYSVSREKKESFPLTVTSAQKNPTAFYLCASSLLDGSFYEQYFGPGTRLTVT.

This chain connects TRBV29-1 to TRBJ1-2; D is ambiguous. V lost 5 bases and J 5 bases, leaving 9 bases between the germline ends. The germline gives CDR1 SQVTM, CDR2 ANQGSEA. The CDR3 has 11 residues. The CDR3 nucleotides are TGCAGCGTTTTCCAATCATATGGCTACACCTTC. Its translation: CSVFQSYGYTF.

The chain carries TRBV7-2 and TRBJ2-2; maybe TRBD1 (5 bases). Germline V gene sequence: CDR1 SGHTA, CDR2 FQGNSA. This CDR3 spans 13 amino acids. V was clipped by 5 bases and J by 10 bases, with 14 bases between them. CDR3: CASSPQWGSELFF. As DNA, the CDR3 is TGTGCCAGCAGCCCCCAGTGGGGCTCGGAGCTGTTTTTT.

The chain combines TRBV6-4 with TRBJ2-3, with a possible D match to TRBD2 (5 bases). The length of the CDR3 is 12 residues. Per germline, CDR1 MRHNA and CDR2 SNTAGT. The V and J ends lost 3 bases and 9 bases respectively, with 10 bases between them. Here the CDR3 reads CASSESGLTQYF. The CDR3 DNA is TGTGCCAGCAGTGAGAGCGGCCTAACGCAGTATTTT.

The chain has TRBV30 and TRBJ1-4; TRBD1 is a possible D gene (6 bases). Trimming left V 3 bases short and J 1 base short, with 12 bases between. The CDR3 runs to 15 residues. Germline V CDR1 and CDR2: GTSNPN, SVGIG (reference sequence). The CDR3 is CAWRMGTLTNEKLFF. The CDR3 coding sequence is TGTGCCTGGAGAATGGGGACATTAACTAATGAAAAACTGTTTTTT. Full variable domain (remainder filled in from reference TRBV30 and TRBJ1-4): SQTIHQWPATLVQPVGSPLSLECTVEGTSNPNLYWYRQAAGRGLQLLFYSVGIGQISSEVPQNLSASRPQDRQFILSSKKLLLSDSGFYLCAWRMGTLTNEKLFFGSGTQLSVL.

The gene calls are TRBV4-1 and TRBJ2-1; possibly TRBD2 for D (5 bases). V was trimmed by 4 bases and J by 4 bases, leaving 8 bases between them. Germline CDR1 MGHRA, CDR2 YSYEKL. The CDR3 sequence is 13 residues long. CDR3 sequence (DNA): TGCGCCAGCAGCCCGGACTTATACAATGAGCAGTTCTTC. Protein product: CASSPDLYNEQFF.

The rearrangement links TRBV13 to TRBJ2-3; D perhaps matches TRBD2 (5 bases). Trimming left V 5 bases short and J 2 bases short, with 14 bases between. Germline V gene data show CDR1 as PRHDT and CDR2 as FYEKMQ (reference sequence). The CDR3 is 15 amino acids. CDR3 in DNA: TGTGCCAGCAGCGCCGGACTGGGAGACACAGATACGCAGTATTTT. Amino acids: CASSAGLGDTDTQYF.

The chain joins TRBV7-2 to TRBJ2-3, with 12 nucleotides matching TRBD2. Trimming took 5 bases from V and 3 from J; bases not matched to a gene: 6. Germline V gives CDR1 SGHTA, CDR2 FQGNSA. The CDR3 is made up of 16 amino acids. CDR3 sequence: CASSTSTSGGTDTQYF. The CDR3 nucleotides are TGTGCCAGCAGCACCTCGACTAGCGGGGGTACAGATACGCAGTATTTT.